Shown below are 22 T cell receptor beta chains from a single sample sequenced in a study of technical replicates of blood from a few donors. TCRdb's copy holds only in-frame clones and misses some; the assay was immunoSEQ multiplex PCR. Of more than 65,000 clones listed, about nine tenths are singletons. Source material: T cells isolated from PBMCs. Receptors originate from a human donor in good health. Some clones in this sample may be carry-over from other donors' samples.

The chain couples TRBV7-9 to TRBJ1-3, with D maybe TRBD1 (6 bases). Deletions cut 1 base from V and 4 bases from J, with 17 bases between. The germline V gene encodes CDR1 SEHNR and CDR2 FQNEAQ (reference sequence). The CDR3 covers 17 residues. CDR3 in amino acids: CASSLEWGQDAGNTIYF. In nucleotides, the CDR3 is TGTGCCAGCAGCTTAGAGTGGGGGCAGGATGCCGGAAACACCATATATTTT.

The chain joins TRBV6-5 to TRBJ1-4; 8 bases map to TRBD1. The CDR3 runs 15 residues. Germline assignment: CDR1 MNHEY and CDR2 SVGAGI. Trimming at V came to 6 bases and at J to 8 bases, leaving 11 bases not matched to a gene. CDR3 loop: CASRSTGDPGEKLFF. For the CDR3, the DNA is TGTGCCAGCAGGTCGACAGGGGATCCGGGCGAAAAACTGTTTTTT.

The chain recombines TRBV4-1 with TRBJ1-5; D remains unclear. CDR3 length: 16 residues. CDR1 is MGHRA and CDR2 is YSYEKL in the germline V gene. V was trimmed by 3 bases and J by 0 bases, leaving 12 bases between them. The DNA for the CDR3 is TGCGCCAGCAGCCATGAGACGGGGTATAGCAATCAGCCCCAGCATTTT. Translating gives CASSHETGYSNQPQHF.

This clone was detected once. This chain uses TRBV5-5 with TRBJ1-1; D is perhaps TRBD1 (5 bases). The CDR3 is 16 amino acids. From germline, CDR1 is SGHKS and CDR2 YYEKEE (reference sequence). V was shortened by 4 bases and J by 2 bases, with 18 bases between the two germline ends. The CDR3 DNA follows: TGTGCCAGCAGCCCTCGGGGGAGGGTCTCAAACACTGAAGCTTTCTTT. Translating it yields CASSPRGRVSNTEAFF.

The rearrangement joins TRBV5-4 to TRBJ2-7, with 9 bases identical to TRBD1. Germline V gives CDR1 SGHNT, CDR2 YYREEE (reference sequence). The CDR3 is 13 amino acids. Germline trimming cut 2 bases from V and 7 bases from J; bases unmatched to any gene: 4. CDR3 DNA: TGTGCCAGCAGCTTAAGGGACAGGGATGAGCAGTACTTC. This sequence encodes CASSLRDRDEQYF.

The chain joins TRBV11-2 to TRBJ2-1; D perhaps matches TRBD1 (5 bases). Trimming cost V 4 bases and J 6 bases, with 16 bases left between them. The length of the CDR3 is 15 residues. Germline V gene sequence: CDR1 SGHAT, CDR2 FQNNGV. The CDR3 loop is CASSSRAVSGNEQFF. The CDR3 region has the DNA TGTGCCAGCAGCTCCAGGGCGGTTTCGGGCAATGAGCAGTTCTTC.

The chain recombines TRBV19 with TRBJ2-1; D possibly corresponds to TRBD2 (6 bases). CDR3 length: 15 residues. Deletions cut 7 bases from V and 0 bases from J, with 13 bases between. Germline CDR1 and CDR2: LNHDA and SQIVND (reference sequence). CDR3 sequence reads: CASKVRESSYNEQFF. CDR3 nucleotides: TGTGCCAGTAAAGTCCGGGAGAGCTCCTACAATGAGCAGTTCTTC.

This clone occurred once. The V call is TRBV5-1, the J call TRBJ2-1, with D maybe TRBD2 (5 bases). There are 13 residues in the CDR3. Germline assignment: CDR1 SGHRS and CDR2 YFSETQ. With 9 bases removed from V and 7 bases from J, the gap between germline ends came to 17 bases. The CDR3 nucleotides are TGCGCCACCCAGGACCGGGGTAGGAATGAGCAGTTCTTC. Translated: CATQDRGRNEQFF.

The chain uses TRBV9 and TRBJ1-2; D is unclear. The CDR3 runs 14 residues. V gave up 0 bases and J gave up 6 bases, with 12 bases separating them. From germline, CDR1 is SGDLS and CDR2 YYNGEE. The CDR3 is CASSVASERDGYTF. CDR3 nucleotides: TGTGCCAGCAGCGTAGCTTCGGAGAGGGATGGCTACACCTTC.

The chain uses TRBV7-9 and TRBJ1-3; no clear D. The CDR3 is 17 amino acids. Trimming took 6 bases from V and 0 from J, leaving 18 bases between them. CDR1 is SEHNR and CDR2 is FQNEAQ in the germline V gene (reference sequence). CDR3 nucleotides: TGTGCCAGCAGACCGCCGCCGGGGAGAGACTCTGGAAACACCATATATTTT. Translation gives CASRPPPGRDSGNTIYF. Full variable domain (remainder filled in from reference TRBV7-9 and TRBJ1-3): DTGVSQNPRHKITKRGQNVTFRCDPISEHNRLYWYRQTLGQGPEFLTYFQNEAQLEKSRLLSDRFSAERPKGSFSTLEIQRTEQGDSAMYLCASRPPPGRDSGNTIYFGEGSWLTVV.

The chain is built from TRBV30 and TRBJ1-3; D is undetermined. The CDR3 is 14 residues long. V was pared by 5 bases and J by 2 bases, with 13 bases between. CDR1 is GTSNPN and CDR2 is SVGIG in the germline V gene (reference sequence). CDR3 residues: CAWAPDGTGNTIYF. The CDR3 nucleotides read TGTGCCTGGGCCCCAGACGGGACTGGAAACACCATATATTTT.

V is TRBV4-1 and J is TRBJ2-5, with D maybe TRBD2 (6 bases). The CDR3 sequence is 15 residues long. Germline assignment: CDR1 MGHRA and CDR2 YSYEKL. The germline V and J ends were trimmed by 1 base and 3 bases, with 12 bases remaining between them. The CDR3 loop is CASSQVGTLKETQYF. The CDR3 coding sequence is TGCGCCAGCAGCCAAGTAGGGACTCTCAAAGAGACCCAGTACTTC.

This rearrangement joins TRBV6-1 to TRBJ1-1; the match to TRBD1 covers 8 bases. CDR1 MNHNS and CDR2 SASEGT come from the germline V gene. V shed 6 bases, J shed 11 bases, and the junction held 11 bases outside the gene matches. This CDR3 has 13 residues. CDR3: CASRVTGEGDAFF. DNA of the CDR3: TGTGCCAGCAGGGTGACAGGGGAGGGAGACGCTTTCTTT.

In DNA, the CDR3 is TGCGCCAGCAGCCCCGATACACGCGGCTACACCTTC. Amino acids: CASSPDTRGYTF. V is TRBV5-1 and J is TRBJ1-2; D not resolved. The V gene lost 4 bases and the J gene lost 8 bases, with 12 bases spanning the gap. Germline CDR1 reads SGHRS; CDR2 reads YFSETQ. This CDR3 has 12 residues. The whole variable domain, filled in from reference TRBV5-1 and TRBJ1-2, reads KAGVTQTPRYLIKTRGQQVTLSCSPISGHRSVSWYQQTPGQGLQFLFEYFSETQRNKGNFPGRFSGRQFSNSRSEMNVSTLELGDSALYLCASSPDTRGYTFGSGTRLTVV.

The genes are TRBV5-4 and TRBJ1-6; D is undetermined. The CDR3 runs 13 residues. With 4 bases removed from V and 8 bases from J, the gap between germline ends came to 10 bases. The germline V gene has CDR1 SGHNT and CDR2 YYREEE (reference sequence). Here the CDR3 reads CASSTEVDSPLHF. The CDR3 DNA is TGTGCCAGCAGCACCGAGGTGGATTCACCCCTCCACTTT.

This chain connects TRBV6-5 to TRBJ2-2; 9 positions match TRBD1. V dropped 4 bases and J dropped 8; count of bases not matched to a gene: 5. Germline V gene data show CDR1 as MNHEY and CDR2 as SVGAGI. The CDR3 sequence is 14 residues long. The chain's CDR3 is CASSLTGGGGELFF. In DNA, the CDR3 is TGTGCCAGCAGTTTGACAGGGGGAGGTGGGGAGCTGTTTTTT.

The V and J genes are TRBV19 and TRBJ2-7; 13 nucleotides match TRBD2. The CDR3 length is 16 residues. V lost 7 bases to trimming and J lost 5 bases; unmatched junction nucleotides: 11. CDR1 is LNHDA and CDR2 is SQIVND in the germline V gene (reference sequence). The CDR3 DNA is TGTGCCAGTACAGATGCCGGGACTAGCGGGATCAACGAGCAGTACTTC. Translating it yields CASTDAGTSGINEQYF.

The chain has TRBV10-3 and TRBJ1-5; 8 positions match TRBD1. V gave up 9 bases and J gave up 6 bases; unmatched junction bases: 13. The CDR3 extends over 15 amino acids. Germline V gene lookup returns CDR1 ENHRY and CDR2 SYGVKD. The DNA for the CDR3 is TGTGCCATACCAGGAAGGGCAGGGGGCGGTCAGCCCCAGCATTTT. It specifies CAIPGRAGGGQPQHF.

The CDR3 DNA is TGTGCCAGCAGCTATCCGGGAGCCGAGGTCGGCTACGAGCAGTACTTC. This translates into CASSYPGAEVGYEQYF. The chain couples TRBV5-4 to TRBJ2-7; tentative D call: TRBD2 (6 bases). Germline loops: CDR1 SGHNT, CDR2 YYREEE (reference sequence). CDR3 length: 16 residues. The ends were cut back, 3 bases at V and 3 bases at J, with 19 bases in the middle.

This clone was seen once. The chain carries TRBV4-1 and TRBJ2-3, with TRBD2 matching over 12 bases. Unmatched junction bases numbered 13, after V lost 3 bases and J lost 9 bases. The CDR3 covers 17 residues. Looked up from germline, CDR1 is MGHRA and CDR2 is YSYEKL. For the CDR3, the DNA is TGCGCCAGCAGCCAGGAGACTCTAGCGGGGGGGCCCGAAACGCAGTATTTT. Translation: CASSQETLAGGPETQYF.

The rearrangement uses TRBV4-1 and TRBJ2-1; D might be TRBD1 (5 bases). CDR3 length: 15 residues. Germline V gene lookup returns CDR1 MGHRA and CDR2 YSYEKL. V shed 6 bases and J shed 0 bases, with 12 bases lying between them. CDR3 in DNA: TGCGCCAGCAGTTTGACAGCAAGCTCCTACAATGAGCAGTTCTTC. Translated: CASSLTASSYNEQFF.

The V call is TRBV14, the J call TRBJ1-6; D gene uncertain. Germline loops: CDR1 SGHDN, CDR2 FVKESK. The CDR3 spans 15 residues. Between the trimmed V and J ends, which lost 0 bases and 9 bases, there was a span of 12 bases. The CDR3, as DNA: TGTGCCAGCAGCCAAGAACGGGGTTTTGGTTCACCCCTCCACTTT. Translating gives CASSQERGFGSPLHF. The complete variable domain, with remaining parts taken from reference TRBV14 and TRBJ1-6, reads EAGVTQFPSHSVIEKGQTVTLRCDPISGHDNLYWYRRVMGKEIKFLLHFVKESKQDESGMPNNRFLAERTGGTYSTLKVQPAELEDSGVYFCASSQERGFGSPLHFGNGTRLTVT.